The 3 T cell receptor beta chains given below trace back to one sample, sequenced in a study of shared clonotypes between healthy human individuals. Sequenced by immunoSEQ multiplex PCR; TCRdb stores in-frame clones only, minus some. This sample carries 550,000 to 800,000 clones, approximately 79% of them seen once, and the ten largest clones take approximately 1.8%. Sequenced sample: memory CD4+ T cells sorted from blood. As to subset: CD45RA-negative fraction. The source of these receptors is a woman in her twenties or thirties in good health.

To note about this clone: Compared with germline, one end of the junction differs, possibly owing to a read error. The chain links TRBV28 to TRBJ2-7; TRBD1 agrees at 9 bases. The CDR3 totals 16 residues. Germline-derived CDR1 and CDR2 are MDHEN and SYDVKM. CDR3: CASSARQGERSHEQYF. CDR3 in DNA: TGTGCCAGCAGCGCCCGACAGGGGGAGCGCTCCCACGAGCAGTACTTC.

The genes are TRBV15 and TRBJ2-1; 7 nucleotides agree with TRBD2. The J segment lost 2 bases and the V segment lost 3 bases, leaving 7 bases of the junction unmatched. Germline CDR1 is LNHNV and CDR2 is YYDKDF (reference sequence). This CDR3 contains 16 residues. The CDR3 bases are TGTGCCACCAGCAGGCGCTCTAGCGGAACCTACAATGAGCAGTTCTTC. Encoded protein: CATSRRSSGTYNEQFF.

V and J are TRBV10-2 and TRBJ2-7, with D unclear. This CDR3 is built from 11 residues. V dropped 6 bases and J dropped 3 bases, with 6 bases sitting between them. The germline CDR1 and CDR2 sequences are WSHSY and SAAADI. The DNA of the CDR3 is TGCGCCAGCAGCCAAGACTACGAGCAGTACTTC. This encodes CASSQDYEQYF.